This T cell receptor (beta chain) originates from a study of shared clonotypes between healthy human individuals. Background on the study: A couple of women and a few men aged 18 to 49 made up the donors.

This table comes from immunoSEQ multiplex PCR, and its TCRdb copy is limited to in-frame clones, with some not included. The sample yields some 2.3 million clones, more than 80% seen once. This clone was recorded a few times. Its target is not known. This CDR3 contains 16 residues. V dropped 5 bases and J dropped 4 bases, with 20 bases sitting between them. Per germline, CDR1 MDHEN and CDR2 SYDVKM. The study, taken as a whole, reports: Sorted-subset sequencing was shown by rarefaction to be incomplete despite large depth. Clonotype sharing across four donors was observed for approximately 5% of naive CD4 clonotypes. A small donor pool kept down the genetic and exposure-history diversity that was represented.

The chain recombines TRBV28 with TRBJ1-2; D is possibly TRBD1 (5 bases). Material: naive CD4+ T cells from PBMCs. Subset meaning: CD45RA+ positively selected. This clonotype originated in a man between 18 and 29 years old in good health. Some clones in this sample may be carry-over from other donors' samples. The CDR3 region is CASSPPGGGGGYGYTF. The CDR3 DNA reads as TGTGCCAGCAGTCCCCCGGGAGGCGGCGGGGGCTATGGCTACACCTTC.